This TCR beta chain was sequenced for a study of control samples from healthy donors and cancer patients (TCRdb year 2020). Library preparation employed the immunoSEQ multiplex PCR assay. Held by TCRdb, this immuneACCESS table contains in-frame sequences only and omits some clones. Under half of the omission traces to an unresolved V gene where checked; the cause of the rest is unknown. Within this sample are about 130,000 clones, with 85% to 95% of them counted one time only. The ten largest clones represent 0.55% to 0.65% of the sample. On this clone: What this receptor recognizes is not known. Qualities for individual bases were not recorded, and no much larger clone is one base off.

The CDR3 numbers 15 residues from cysteine through phenylalanine. Only the CDR3 DNA stays, 45 bases, in frame from base 1. The junction carries 22 bases between V and J, which are trimmed by 8 bases and 5 bases respectively. The germline V gene encodes CDR1 SGHVS and CDR2 FQNEAQ. The receptor was isolated from a man aged 80 or over with head and neck cancer. This chain is built from TRBV7-8 and TRBJ2-7; the D gene cannot be resolved beyond TRBD1 or TRBD2, each matching 5 bases. The sample was PBMCs. The CDR3 reads CASCRRDGCFDEQYF. The DNA sequence is as follows: TGTGCCAGCTGCCGACGGGACGGGTGTTTTGACGAGCAGTACTTC.